What follows are 29 T cell receptor beta chains derived from one specimen sequenced in a study of early T cells in non-severe SARS-CoV-2 infection. TCRdb reprocessed the 5' RACE reads with MiXCR, giving one entry per CDR3 protein. This table holds under 50,000 distinct CDR3 sequences, about 4.2% found once. The sequenced sample consisted of whole blood. These receptors were taken from an adult who was a healthcare worker with PCR-confirmed SARS-CoV-2 infection or an uninfected control (not recorded which).

The chain couples TRBV2 to TRBJ2-1, with 9 bases fitting TRBD2. The germline V gene encodes CDR1 SNHLY and CDR2 FYNNEI. Trimming cost V 4 bases and J 8 bases; bases outside gene matches: 6. The CDR3 totals 14 residues. The CDR3 loop is CASSAQRGEHEQFF. The CDR3, as DNA: TGTGCCAGCAGTGCCCAGCGGGGGGAGCATGAGCAGTTCTTC.

This chain connects TRBV29-1 to TRBJ1-2; D is unresolved. The length of the CDR3 is 13 residues. V lost 5 bases, J lost 1 base, and 11 bases lay in between. Looked up from germline, CDR1 is SQVTM and CDR2 is ANQGSEA. CDR3 bases: TGCAGCGTTCCGAGTGGGATTAACTATGGCTACACCTTC. It is translated as CSVPSGINYGYTF.

Many counts were recorded for this clonotype. The chain uses TRBV7-9 and TRBJ2-3; weak D call: TRBD1 (6 bases). V lost 0 bases and J 2 bases, leaving 9 bases between the germline ends. CDR3 length: 15 residues. The germline CDR1 and CDR2 sequences are SEHNR and FQNEAQ (reference sequence). The DNA for the CDR3 is TGTGCCAGCAGCTTAGCAAGGACAGCCACAGATACGCAGTATTTT. Protein: CASSLARTATDTQYF.

In this sample, this clonotype turned up many times. The J gene is TRBJ1-1, the V gene TRBV2; possible D gene TRBD1, 5 bases. Germline V gene data show CDR1 as SNHLY and CDR2 as FYNNEI. CDR3 length: 14 residues. Trimming pared 5 bases from V and 3 bases from J, leaving 13 bases between. CDR3 protein: CASSSLDSYTEAFF. CDR3 DNA sequence: TGTGCCAGCAGTAGCCTTGACAGTTACACTGAAGCTTTCTTT.

At least ten counts were recorded for this clonotype. The V gene is TRBV5-1, the J gene TRBJ2-1; the D is unclear. The CDR3 is made up of 16 amino acids. V was clipped by 0 bases and J by 0 bases, with 10 bases between them. Germline V gives CDR1 SGHRS, CDR2 YFSETQ. This chain's CDR3 is CASSLGERYSYNEQFF. The CDR3 DNA is TGCGCCAGCAGCTTGGGGGAAAGATACTCCTACAATGAGCAGTTCTTC.

This clonotype was seen ten or more times. The chain combines TRBV5-1 with TRBJ2-1; 10 positions agree with TRBD2. Germline CDR1 and CDR2: SGHRS and YFSETQ. Losses at the gene ends were 4 bases for V and 4 bases for J; bases not matched to a gene: 8. CDR3 length equals 16 residues. CDR3: CASSPTGTSVYNEQFF. In DNA form, the CDR3 reads TGCGCCAGCAGCCCGACCGGGACTAGCGTATACAATGAGCAGTTCTTC. Complete variable domain (other parts from reference TRBV5-1 and TRBJ2-1): KAGVTQTPRYLIKTRGQQVTLSCSPISGHRSVSWYQQTPGQGLQFLFEYFSETQRNKGNFPGRFSGRQFSNSRSEMNVSTLELGDSALYLCASSPTGTSVYNEQFFGPGTRLTVL.

Comments on this clonotype: The conserved final phenylalanine or tryptophan is absent from the CDR3, which likely points to a read error. The chain joins TRBV7-9 to TRBJ2-1; TRBD2 matches 11 bases. Germline values: CDR1 SEHNR, CDR2 FQNEAQ (reference sequence). Germline trimming cut 1 base from V and 5 bases from J; bases unmatched to any gene: 7. The CDR3 loop spans 17 amino acids. The CDR3 coding sequence is TGTGCCAGCAGCTTAGTGCGACTAGCGGGACCCGACAATGAGCAGTTCTCC. The encoded protein is CASSLVRLAGPDNEQFS.

This clonotype showed up many times. The J gene is TRBJ2-2, the V gene TRBV7-2; D gene uncertain. The CDR3 loop spans 13 amino acids. The V and J ends lost 5 bases and 4 bases respectively, with 8 bases between them. Germline V gene lookup returns CDR1 SGHTA and CDR2 FQGNSA. CDR3 bases: TGTGCCAGCAGCCGTGACCCCACCGGGGAGCTGTTTTTT. It encodes CASSRDPTGELFF.

This clonotype was seen ten or more times. This rearrangement joins TRBV20-1 to TRBJ2-1; D is perhaps TRBD2 (6 bases). The V gene lost 5 bases and the J gene lost 8 bases, with 16 bases spanning the gap. The germline gives CDR1 DFQATT, CDR2 SNEGSKA (reference sequence). This CDR3 region has 13 residues. The CDR3 DNA reads TGCAGTGCTCCGCAACTAGCTGGAGATGAGCAGTTCTTC. It is translated as CSAPQLAGDEQFF.

As for this clonotype: Given a much more abundant clone one base away, this may be a read error. The genes are TRBV11-2 and TRBJ2-3; D remains unclear. The CDR3 runs to 13 residues. Germline CDR1 reads SGHAT; CDR2 reads FQNNGV. Trimming pared 5 bases from V and 5 bases from J, leaving 11 bases between. CDR3 amino acids: CASSDSFIDTQYF. CDR3 bases: TGTGCCAGCAGCGATTCGTTTATAGATACGCAGTATTTT.

CDR3 nucleotides: TGTGCCAGCAGCGCCCAGGGTTTCGGTTCACCCCTCCACTTT. It is translated as CASSAQGFGSPLHF. This rearrangement joins TRBV7-9 to TRBJ1-6, with D tentatively TRBD1 (5 bases). The germline V gene has CDR1 SEHNR and CDR2 FQNEAQ (reference sequence). Deletions cut 5 bases from V and 9 bases from J, with 14 bases between. The CDR3 sequence is 14 residues long. The whole variable domain, filled in from reference TRBV7-9 and TRBJ1-6, reads DTGVSQNPRHKITKRGQNVTFRCDPISEHNRLYWYRQTLGQGPEFLTYFQNEAQLEKSRLLSDRFSAERPKGSFSTLEIQRTEQGDSAMYLCASSAQGFGSPLHFGNGTRLTVT.

This clonotype was recorded a few times. The chain recombines TRBV20-1 with TRBJ1-1; D is undetermined. V was pared by 2 bases and J by 11 bases, with 12 bases between. CDR1 and CDR2 from the germline V gene are DFQATT and SNEGSKA (reference sequence). The CDR3 has 11 amino acids. This CDR3 is CSARLSLRAFF. The CDR3 DNA follows: TGCAGTGCTAGACTTTCCTTGCGGGCTTTCTTT.

This clonotype was picked up many times. V and J are TRBV19 and TRBJ1-5; D not certain. Germline loops: CDR1 LNHDA, CDR2 SQIVND (reference sequence). This CDR3 region has 11 residues. V was cut by 6 bases and J by 4 bases, with 4 bases left in between. The CDR3 here is CASRRNQPQHF. In DNA, the CDR3 is TGTGCCAGTAGAAGGAATCAGCCCCAGCATTTT.

This clonotype occurred many times. The rearrangement joins TRBV20-1 to TRBJ2-3; 8 bases are shared with TRBD1. CDR3 length equals 13 residues. Germline loops: CDR1 DFQATT, CDR2 SNEGSKA (reference sequence). Trimming at V came to 3 bases and at J to 4 bases, leaving 3 bases not matched to a gene. CDR3 DNA sequence: TGCAGTGCTAGGGGCAGGGGGCCAGATACGCAGTATTTT. Its protein is CSARGRGPDTQYF.

This clonotype showed up many times. V usage is TRBV7-3 and J usage is TRBJ2-1; 7 nucleotides agree with TRBD1. Trimming took 1 base from V and 6 from J; bases not matched to a gene: 15. CDR3 length: 18 residues. Per germline, CDR1 SGHTA and CDR2 FQGTGA. In nucleotides, the CDR3 is TGTGCCAGCAGCTTAAAGGCAGGGGGATCTTTTGCAGGCAATGAGCAGTTCTTC. It codes for CASSLKAGGSFAGNEQFF.

This clonotype has a handful of counts. The chain carries TRBV20-1 and TRBJ2-3; perhaps TRBD1 as D (6 bases). Germline V gene data show CDR1 as DFQATT and CDR2 as SNEGSKA (reference sequence). CDR3 size: 14 residues. V lost 3 bases and J lost 3, with 13 bases in between. The CDR3 sequence is CSASFQGQTDTQYF. CDR3 sequence (DNA): TGCAGTGCTAGTTTCCAGGGGCAAACAGATACGCAGTATTTT.

This clonotype turned up a few times. V gene TRBV20-1 combines with J gene TRBJ2-6; a weak D match, TRBD2 (6 bases). CDR1 is DFQATT and CDR2 is SNEGSKA in the germline V gene (reference sequence). V was shortened by 5 bases and J by 0 bases, with 14 bases between the two germline ends. CDR3 size: 16 residues. The DNA for the CDR3 is TGCAGTGCTTGGGAGGACGGCGGCTCTGGGGCCAACGTCCTGACTTTC. As protein: CSAWEDGGSGANVLTF.

This clonotype was detected ten times or more. The rearrangement joins TRBV7-2 to TRBJ2-2, with D hard to call. CDR1 is SGHTA, CDR2 FQGNSA, per germline. CDR3 length equals 15 residues. V gave up 3 bases and J gave up 4 bases, with 12 bases separating them. The CDR3: CASSFDRSSTGELFF. As DNA, the CDR3 is TGTGCCAGCAGCTTTGATAGGTCCTCCACCGGGGAGCTGTTTTTT. Full variable domain (remainder filled in from reference TRBV7-2 and TRBJ2-2): GAGVSQSPSNKVTEKGKDVELRCDPISGHTALYWYRQSLGQGLEFLIYFQGNSAPDKSGLPSDRFSAERTGGSVSTLTIQRTQQEDSAVYLCASSFDRSSTGELFFGEGSRLTVL.

This clonotype has at least ten counts. J is TRBJ1-1 and V is TRBV27; maybe TRBD1 (6 bases). This CDR3 is 12 amino acids long. V shed 2 bases and J shed 6 bases, with 7 bases lying between them. The germline V gene has CDR1 MNHEY and CDR2 SMNVEV (reference sequence). CDR3 sequence reads: CASSLAGAEAFF. CDR3 nucleotides: TGTGCCAGCAGTTTAGCAGGGGCTGAAGCTTTCTTT.

This clonotype appeared many times. V is TRBV24-1 and J is TRBJ2-2; D gene ambiguous. Per the germline V gene, CDR1 is KGHDR and CDR2 is SFDVKD. The germline V and J ends were trimmed by 3 bases and 1 base, with 11 bases remaining between them. The CDR3 consists of 16 residues. The CDR3 sequence is CATSDPRAGNTGELFF. In nucleotides, the CDR3 is TGTGCCACCAGTGATCCCCGGGCAGGGAACACCGGGGAGCTGTTTTTT.

There are many counts of this clonotype. This chain connects TRBV4-3 to TRBJ2-3, with TRBD2 matching 11 bases. There are 16 residues in the CDR3. Germline lookup yields CDR1 LGHNA and CDR2 YSLEER. Trimming cost V 1 base and J 3 bases; bases outside gene matches: 3. For the CDR3, the DNA is TGCGCCAGCAGCCAAGGCACTAGCGGGAGTACAGATACGCAGTATTTT. Translated: CASSQGTSGSTDTQYF.

CDR3 sequence reads: CSARRLAGNYEQYF. The CDR3 DNA is TGCAGTGCCCGGCGACTAGCGGGCAACTACGAGCAGTACTTC. The J gene is TRBJ2-7, the V gene TRBV20-1, with 10 positions matching TRBD2. This CDR3 is built from 14 residues. The junction had 8 bases not matched to a gene; V was cut back by 6 bases and J by 3 bases. Germline assignment: CDR1 DFQATT and CDR2 SNEGSKA (reference sequence).

This clonotype occurred many times. The rearrangement links TRBV6-5 to TRBJ2-1; TRBD2 aligns across 13 bases. V lost 0 bases to trimming and J lost 8 bases; unmatched junction nucleotides: 4. Germline-derived CDR1 and CDR2 are MNHEY and SVGAGI. The CDR3 sequence is 16 residues long. This CDR3 is CASSYSGTSGIDEQFF. CDR3 bases: TGTGCCAGCAGTTACTCAGGGACTAGCGGGATCGATGAGCAGTTCTTC.

This clonotype was counted many times. The CDR3: CASTTSGPIPYEQYF. The CDR3 region has the DNA TGTGCCAGCACTACTAGCGGACCAATTCCTTACGAGCAGTACTTC. This chain links TRBV11-2 with TRBJ2-7; 8 nucleotides line up with TRBD2. Germline CDR1 is SGHAT and CDR2 is FQNNGV. The CDR3 spans 15 residues. Unmatched junction bases numbered 12, after V lost 7 bases and J lost 4 bases.

This clonotype was detected ten times or more. This chain links TRBV19 with TRBJ1-2; maybe TRBD1 (5 bases). CDR3 length: 15 amino acids. V lost 3 bases, J lost 5 bases, and 16 bases lay in between. The germline gives CDR1 LNHDA, CDR2 SQIVND (reference sequence). The CDR3 DNA is TGTGCCAGTAGTATCACCGACAGCCTGTGGTATGGCTACACCTTC. Translation gives CASSITDSLWYGYTF.

There are many counts of this clonotype. The chain uses TRBV19 and TRBJ1-5; 10 bases align to TRBD1. Germline V gene data show CDR1 as LNHDA and CDR2 as SQIVND (reference sequence). The CDR3 has 20 residues. V lost 5 bases to trimming and J lost 4 bases; unmatched junction nucleotides: 20. CDR3: CASSVLEGTGDLHRNQPQHF. CDR3 in DNA: TGTGCCAGTAGTGTTTTGGAGGGGACAGGGGATTTGCATAGAAATCAGCCCCAGCATTTT.

The chain uses TRBV20-1 and TRBJ2-7, with a tentative D call TRBD1 (6 bases). CDR3 length: 14 residues. Germline CDR1 DFQATT, CDR2 SNEGSKA (reference sequence). The germline V and J ends were trimmed by 7 bases and 3 bases, with 19 bases remaining between them. The CDR3 spells CSVPDSRPYYEQYF. The CDR3 DNA reads as TGCAGTGTTCCGGACAGTCGACCTTACTACGAGCAGTACTTC.

About this clonotype itself: A clone one base away is much larger, so this may be a read error. Without the conserved terminal phenylalanine or tryptophan, this CDR3 likely stems from a read error. The chain couples TRBV6-5 to TRBJ1-5, with unresolved D. CDR1 is MNHEY, CDR2 SVGAGI, per germline. There are 13 residues in the CDR3. V lost 2 bases to trimming and J lost 6 bases, with 8 bases between them. The CDR3, as DNA: TGTGCCAGCAGTTACGGACGGGCTCAGCCCCAGCATATT. Translating gives CASSYGRAQPQHI.

This clonotype was counted a few times. This sequence joins TRBV20-1 and TRBJ1-1; D possibly corresponds to TRBD1 (5 bases). V was shortened by 2 bases and J by 4 bases, with 8 bases between the two germline ends. CDR1 DFQATT and CDR2 SNEGSKA come from the germline V gene (reference sequence). The length of the CDR3 is 12 residues. CDR3 in DNA: TGCAGTGCTAGATGGGGGGGCACTGAAGCTTTCTTT. As protein: CSARWGGTEAFF.